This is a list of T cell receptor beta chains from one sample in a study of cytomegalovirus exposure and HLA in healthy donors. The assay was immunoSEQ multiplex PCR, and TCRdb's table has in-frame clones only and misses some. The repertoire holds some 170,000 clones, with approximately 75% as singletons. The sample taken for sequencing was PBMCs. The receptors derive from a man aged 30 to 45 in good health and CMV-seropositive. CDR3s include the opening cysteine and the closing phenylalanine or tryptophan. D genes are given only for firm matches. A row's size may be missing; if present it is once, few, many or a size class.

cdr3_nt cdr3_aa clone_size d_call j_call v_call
TGTGCCAGCAGCTTAGTTCTAGCAGGCCCAAATGAAAAACTGTTTTTT CASSLVLAGPNEKLFF - - TRBJ1-4 TRBV7-2
TGCGCCAGCAGGGGGACAGGGGCTGAAAAACTGTTTTTT CASRGTGAEKLFF - TRBD1 TRBJ1-4 TRBV5-1
TGTGTCAGAAGCTTATTTCCAGGGGGCGGCTCGCCAACTAATGAAAAACTGTTTTTT CVRSLFPGGGSPTNEKLFF - - TRBJ1-4 TRBV7-5
TGTGCCAGCAGCGACGGGACATCGTTCACAGATACGCAGTATTTT CASSDGTSFTDTQYF - - TRBJ2-3 TRBV9
TGTGCCAGCAGTTACTCGCCGGATCAGCCCCAGCATTTT CASSYSPDQPQHF large - TRBJ1-5 TRBV6-5
TGCGCCAGCAGCCAGTATACAGGGAGCAATCAGCCCCAGCATTTT CASSQYTGSNQPQHF - - TRBJ1-5 TRBV4-1
TGTGCCAGCAGCGAGTCGGGAGGGCGGGATACGCAGTATTTT CASSESGGRDTQYF - TRBD2 TRBJ2-3 TRBV7-3
TGTGCCAGTAGTATATCCTCCAACAGGGGGCAGCAGCAGTACTTC CASSISSNRGQQQYF few TRBD1 TRBJ2-7 TRBV19
TGCGCCAGCAGTGAACTAGGACAGTTCAATCAGCCCCAGCATTTT CASSELGQFNQPQHF - - TRBJ1-5 TRBV10-2
TGTGCCAGCAGCGCCGGGACAGAACCCTACGAGCAGTACTTC CASSAGTEPYEQYF - TRBD1 TRBJ2-7 TRBV5-4
TGTGCCAGCAGCTTAGCGCAGGATCTTTACAATGAGCAGTTCTTC CASSLAQDLYNEQFF - - TRBJ2-1 TRBV7-6
TGTGCCAGCAGTTTATCCGGAACCGCAGGGGCTTTCTTT CASSLSGTAGAFF - - TRBJ1-1 TRBV28
TGTGCCAGCAGTCCCGGACATCAATCAGGGAATCAGCCCCAGCATTTT CASSPGHQSGNQPQHF once - TRBJ1-5 TRBV28
TGTGCCCTCGAACAGGGGATTGCCGGGGAGCTGTTTTTT CALEQGIAGELFF - TRBD1 TRBJ2-2 TRBV30
TGTGCCAGCAGTGGACGGACAGGGGCTTCTGGCTACACCTTC CASSGRTGASGYTF - TRBD1 TRBJ1-2 TRBV6-1
TGTGCCAGCAGCTTGTTACAGGGTAACGAAAAACTGTTTTTT CASSLLQGNEKLFF - - TRBJ1-4 TRBV5-6
TGTGCCAGTAGACAGGCGATGAACTATGGCTACACCTTC CASRQAMNYGYTF - - TRBJ1-2 TRBV19
TGTGCCAGCAGTTTACGGCGGAGTTGGTCCTACGAGCAGTACTTC CASSLRRSWSYEQYF - - TRBJ2-7 TRBV27
TGCGCCAGCAGCTTGGGCCAACAGGGGGCTGGCTATGGCTACACCTTC CASSLGQQGAGYGYTF - TRBD1 TRBJ1-2 TRBV5-1
TGTGCCATCAGTGAGGAAGCAGGTCGGTCTGGAAACACCATATATTTT CAISEEAGRSGNTIYF few - TRBJ1-3 TRBV10-3
TGTGCCAGCAGCCAAGATCGCGCGGGGCCGCGCACAGATACGCAGTATTTT CASSQDRAGPRTDTQYF - - TRBJ2-3 TRBV14
TGTGCCAGCAGTTCGACAGGGAGAGGCCTCTACGAGCAGTACTTC CASSSTGRGLYEQYF few TRBD1 TRBJ2-7 TRBV27
TGTGCCAGCAGCTTAGCCGGGACAGGGAGTTCCGGGGAGCTGTTTTTT CASSLAGTGSSGELFF - TRBD1 TRBJ2-2 TRBV7-9
TGTGCCAGCAGCCAAGTTTGGCGGATAGGGAGGACAGATACGCAGTATTTT CASSQVWRIGRTDTQYF - - TRBJ2-3 TRBV14
TGTGCCAGCAGTTTACTCGCAGGGTCTAACACTGAAGCTTTCTTT CASSLLAGSNTEAFF - - TRBJ1-1 TRBV27
TGTGCCTGGAGTGCGGACAGGGCGGGGGGCTACACCTTC CAWSADRAGGYTF - TRBD1 TRBJ1-2 TRBV30
TGCGCCAGCAGCCAGGGTGTGGGCGGGGGGTACGAGCAGTACTTC CASSQGVGGGYEQYF - TRBD2 TRBJ2-7 TRBV4-1
TGTGCCAGCAGTTACGGCAGGGATGGGGCCAACGTCCTGACTTTC CASSYGRDGANVLTF few - TRBJ2-6 TRBV6-6
TGCAGCGTTGAAGATCCCCTCCGGGGCATTCAGTACTTC CSVEDPLRGIQYF - - TRBJ2-4 TRBV29-1
TGTGCCAGCAGACTGGGGGACAGAACCACCGGGGAGCTGTTTTTT CASRLGDRTTGELFF - TRBD1 TRBJ2-2 TRBV28
TGTGCCAGCAGCCCTAGGGGGCGAAGCGCCTACGAGCAGTACTTC CASSPRGRSAYEQYF few TRBD1 TRBJ2-7 TRBV2
TGTGCCAGCAGGGTTCAGGGTATAATTGAAAAACTGTTTTTT CASRVQGIIEKLFF - - TRBJ1-4 TRBV2
TGTGCCAGCAGTGTACACAGGGTGAGCACTGAAGCTTTCTTT CASSVHRVSTEAFF - - TRBJ1-1 TRBV6-1
TGCGCCAGCAGCTGGACAGGGTTGGATCAGCCCCAGCATTTT CASSWTGLDQPQHF - TRBD1 TRBJ1-5 TRBV5-1
TGCAGCGTTGAATTTGGCATCACAGATACGCAGTATTTT CSVEFGITDTQYF - - TRBJ2-3 TRBV29-1
TGTGCCAGTAGAGGGCTTTCCTACGAGCAGTACTTC CASRGLSYEQYF - - TRBJ2-7 TRBV7-9
TGTGCCAGCAGCCCACAGGCGAACACCGGGGAGCTGTTTTTT CASSPQANTGELFF few - TRBJ2-2 TRBV5-6
TGCGCCAGCAGCTTGGAAGCGGGTTTAAACACCATATATTTT CASSLEAGLNTIYF - - TRBJ1-3 TRBV5-1
TGTGCCAGCAGCCGGGGACAGGGAGAAGGGACTGAAGCTTTCTTT CASSRGQGEGTEAFF few TRBD1 TRBJ1-1 TRBV6-5
TGTGCCAGCAGCCCGCAGACGGGCTATGGCTACACCTTC CASSPQTGYGYTF few - TRBJ1-2 TRBV11-2
TGTGCCAGCAGCTCAACAGGGCTAGATTATGAAAAACTGTTTTTT CASSSTGLDYEKLFF few - TRBJ1-4 TRBV7-2
TGTGCCAGCAGTCCGGACAGGGAATATCAAGAGACCCAGTACTTC CASSPDREYQETQYF - TRBD1 TRBJ2-5 TRBV6-5
TGTGCCAGCAGGGCCGGGGGGTATGGCTACACCTTC CASRAGGYGYTF - - TRBJ1-2 TRBV6-5
TGTGCCAGCAGTTTATCGCGGCACCCTGGGAAACTGTTTTTT CASSLSRHPGKLFF - - TRBJ1-4 TRBV27
TGTGCCACCAGCAGAGCAGGGGACAGCTCTGGAAACACCATATATTTT CATSRAGDSSGNTIYF - TRBD1 TRBJ1-3 TRBV15
TGTGCCAGCAGTTTGGGACAGGGGGCCTACGAGCAGTACTTC CASSLGQGAYEQYF - TRBD1 TRBJ2-7 TRBV28
TGTGCCAGCAGCCCCGGACTAGCGGGGGCTTGGGAGACCCAGTACTTC CASSPGLAGAWETQYF - TRBD2 TRBJ2-5 TRBV5-4